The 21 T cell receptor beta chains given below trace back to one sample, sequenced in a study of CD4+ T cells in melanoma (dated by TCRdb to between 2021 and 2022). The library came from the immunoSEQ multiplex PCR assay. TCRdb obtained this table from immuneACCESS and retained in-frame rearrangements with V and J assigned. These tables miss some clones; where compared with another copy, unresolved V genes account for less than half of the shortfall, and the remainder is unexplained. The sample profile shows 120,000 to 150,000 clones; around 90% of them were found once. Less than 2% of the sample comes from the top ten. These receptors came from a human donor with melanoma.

CDR3 residues: CASSLRGLPEKLFF. The CDR3 bases are TGTGCCAGCAGCTTGAGAGGTCTTCCTGAAAAACTGTTTTTT. This chain links TRBV11-2 with TRBJ1-4; no firm D call. Germline V gives CDR1 SGHAT, CDR2 FQNNGV. The V end was cut by 3 bases, the J end by 7 bases, with 12 bases between. The CDR3 runs 14 residues. Using reference TRBV11-2 and TRBJ1-4 for the parts outside the CDR3, the full variable domain is EAGVAQSPRYKIIEKRQSVAFWCNPISGHATLYWYQQILGQGPKLLIQFQNNGVVDDSQLPKDRFSAERLKGVDSTLKIQPAKLEDSAVYLCASSLRGLPEKLFFGSGTQLSVL.

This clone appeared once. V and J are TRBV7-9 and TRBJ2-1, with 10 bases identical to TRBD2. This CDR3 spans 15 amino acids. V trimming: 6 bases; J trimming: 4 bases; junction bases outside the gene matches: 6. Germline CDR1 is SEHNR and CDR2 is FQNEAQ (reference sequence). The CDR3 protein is CASRVGTSAYNEQFF. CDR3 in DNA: TGTGCCAGCAGGGTGGGGACTAGCGCATACAATGAGCAGTTCTTC.

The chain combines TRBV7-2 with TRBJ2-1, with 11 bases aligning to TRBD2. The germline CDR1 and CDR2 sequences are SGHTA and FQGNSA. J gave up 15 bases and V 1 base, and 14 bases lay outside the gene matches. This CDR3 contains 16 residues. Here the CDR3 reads CASSLGVPVAGGDAFF. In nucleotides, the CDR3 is TGTGCCAGCAGCTTAGGGGTTCCGGTAGCGGGGGGGGACGCGTTCTTC. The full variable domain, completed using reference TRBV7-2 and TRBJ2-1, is GAGVSQSPSNKVTEKGKDVELRCDPISGHTALYWYRQSLGQGLEFLIYFQGNSAPDKSGLPSDRFSAERTGGSVSTLTIQRTQQEDSAVYLCASSLGVPVAGGDAFFGPGTRLTVL.

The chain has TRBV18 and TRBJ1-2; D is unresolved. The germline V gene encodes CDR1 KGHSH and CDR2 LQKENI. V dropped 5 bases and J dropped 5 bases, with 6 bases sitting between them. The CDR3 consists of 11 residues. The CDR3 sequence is CASSTEYGYTF. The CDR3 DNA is TGTGCCAGCTCAACTGAATATGGCTACACCTTC.

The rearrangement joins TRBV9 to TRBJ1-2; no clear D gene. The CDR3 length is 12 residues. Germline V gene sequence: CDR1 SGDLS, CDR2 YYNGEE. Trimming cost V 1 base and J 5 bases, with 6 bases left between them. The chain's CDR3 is CASSVTGYGYTF. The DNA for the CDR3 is TGTGCCAGCAGCGTAACCGGGTATGGCTACACCTTC.

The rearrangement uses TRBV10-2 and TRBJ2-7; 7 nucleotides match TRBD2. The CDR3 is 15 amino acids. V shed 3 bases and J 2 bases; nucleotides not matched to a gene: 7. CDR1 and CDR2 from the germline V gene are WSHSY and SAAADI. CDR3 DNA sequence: TGCGCCAGCAGTGATCCCAGCGGGGTAACCTACGAGCAGTACTTC. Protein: CASSDPSGVTYEQYF.

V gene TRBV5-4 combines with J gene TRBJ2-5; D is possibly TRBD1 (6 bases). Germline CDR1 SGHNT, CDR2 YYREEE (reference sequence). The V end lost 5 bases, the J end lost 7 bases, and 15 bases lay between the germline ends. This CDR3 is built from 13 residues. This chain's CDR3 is CASRVQGIGTQYF. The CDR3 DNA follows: TGTGCCAGCAGGGTCCAGGGGATAGGGACCCAGTACTTC.

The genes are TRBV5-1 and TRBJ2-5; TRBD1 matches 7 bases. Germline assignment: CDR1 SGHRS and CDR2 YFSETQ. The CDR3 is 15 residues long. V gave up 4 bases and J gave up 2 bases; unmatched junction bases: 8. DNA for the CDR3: TGCGCCAGCAGCCGTGGGACAGTTAGGCAAGAGACCCAGTACTTC. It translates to CASSRGTVRQETQYF.

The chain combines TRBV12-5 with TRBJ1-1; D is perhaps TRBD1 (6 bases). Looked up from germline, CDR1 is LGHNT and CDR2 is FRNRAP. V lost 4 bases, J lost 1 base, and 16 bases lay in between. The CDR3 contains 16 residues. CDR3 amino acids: CASGWKAGQSNTEAFF. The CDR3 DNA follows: TGTGCTAGTGGTTGGAAGGCTGGACAGTCGAACACTGAAGCTTTCTTT.

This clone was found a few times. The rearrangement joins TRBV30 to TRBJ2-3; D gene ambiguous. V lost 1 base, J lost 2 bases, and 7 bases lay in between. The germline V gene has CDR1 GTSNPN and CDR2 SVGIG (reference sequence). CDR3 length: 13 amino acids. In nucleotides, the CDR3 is TGTGCCTGGAGTGGTATGATCACAGATACGCAGTATTTT. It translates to CAWSGMITDTQYF.

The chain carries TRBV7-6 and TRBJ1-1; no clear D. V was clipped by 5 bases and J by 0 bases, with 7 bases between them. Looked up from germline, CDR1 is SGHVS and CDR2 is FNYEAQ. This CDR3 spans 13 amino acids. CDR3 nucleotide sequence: TGTGCCAGCAGCCAAGAGGTGAACACTGAAGCTTTCTTT. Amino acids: CASSQEVNTEAFF.

The CDR3 here is CSVSWTENTEAFF. The DNA for the CDR3 is TGCAGCGTTTCCTGGACGGAGAACACTGAAGCTTTCTTT. The chain has TRBV29-1 and TRBJ1-1; D uncertain. CDR3 length: 13 residues. Germline V CDR1 and CDR2: SQVTM, ANQGSEA. V dropped 5 bases and J dropped 1 base, with 11 bases sitting between them.

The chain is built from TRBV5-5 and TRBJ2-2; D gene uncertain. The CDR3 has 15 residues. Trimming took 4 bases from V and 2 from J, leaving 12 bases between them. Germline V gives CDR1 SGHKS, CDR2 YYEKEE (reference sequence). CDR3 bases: TGTGCCAGCAGCCGACATGGAACAAACACCGGGGAGCTGTTTTTT. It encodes CASSRHGTNTGELFF.

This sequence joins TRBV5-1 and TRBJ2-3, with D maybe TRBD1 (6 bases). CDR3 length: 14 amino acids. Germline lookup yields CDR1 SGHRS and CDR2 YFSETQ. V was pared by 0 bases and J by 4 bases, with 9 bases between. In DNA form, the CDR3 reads TGCGCCAGCAGCTTGGACCAGGGGTCAGATACGCAGTATTTT. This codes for CASSLDQGSDTQYF. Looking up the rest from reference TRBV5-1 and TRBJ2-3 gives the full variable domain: KAGVTQTPRYLIKTRGQQVTLSCSPISGHRSVSWYQQTPGQGLQFLFEYFSETQRNKGNFPGRFSGRQFSNSRSEMNVSTLELGDSALYLCASSLDQGSDTQYFGPGTRLTVL.

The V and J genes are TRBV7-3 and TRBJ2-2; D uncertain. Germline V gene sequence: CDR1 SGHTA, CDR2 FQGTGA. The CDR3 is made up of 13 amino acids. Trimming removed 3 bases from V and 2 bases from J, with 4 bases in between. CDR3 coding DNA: TGTGCCAGCAGCTTTCTAAACACCGGGGAGCTGTTTTTT. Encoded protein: CASSFLNTGELFF.

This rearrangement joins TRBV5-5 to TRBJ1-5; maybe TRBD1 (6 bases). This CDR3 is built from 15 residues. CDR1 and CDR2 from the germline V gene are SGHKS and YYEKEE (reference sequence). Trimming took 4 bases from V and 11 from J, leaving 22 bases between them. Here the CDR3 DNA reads TGTGCCAGCAGCCGCTGGACAGCGACGTCTGAGGCCCAGCATTTT. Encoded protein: CASSRWTATSEAQHF.

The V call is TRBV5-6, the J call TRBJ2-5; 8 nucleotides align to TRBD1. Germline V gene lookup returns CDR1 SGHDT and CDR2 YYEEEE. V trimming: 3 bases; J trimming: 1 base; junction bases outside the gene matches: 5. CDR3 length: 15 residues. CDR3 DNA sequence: TGTGCCAGCAGCTCGAAGGACAGGGTCCAAGAGACCCAGTACTTC. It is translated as CASSSKDRVQETQYF.

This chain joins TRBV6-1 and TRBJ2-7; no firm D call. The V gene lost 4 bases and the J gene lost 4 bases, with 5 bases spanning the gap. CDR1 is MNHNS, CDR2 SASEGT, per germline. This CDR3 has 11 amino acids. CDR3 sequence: CASSGFYEQYF. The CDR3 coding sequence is TGTGCCAGCAGTGGGTTTTACGAGCAGTACTTC.

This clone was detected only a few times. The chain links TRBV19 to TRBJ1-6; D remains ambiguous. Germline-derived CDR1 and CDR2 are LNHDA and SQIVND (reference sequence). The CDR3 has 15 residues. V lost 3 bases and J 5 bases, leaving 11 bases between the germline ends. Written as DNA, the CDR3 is TGTGCCAGTAGTATGGGGAGGGTCGATAATTCACCCCTCCACTTT. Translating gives CASSMGRVDNSPLHF.

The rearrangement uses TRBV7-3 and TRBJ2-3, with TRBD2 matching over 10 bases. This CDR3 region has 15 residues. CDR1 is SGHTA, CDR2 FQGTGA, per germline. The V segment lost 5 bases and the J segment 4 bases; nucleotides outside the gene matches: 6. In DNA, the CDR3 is TGTGCCAGCAGCGAAGGGACTAGCGAGGCAGATACGCAGTATTTT. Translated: CASSEGTSEADTQYF. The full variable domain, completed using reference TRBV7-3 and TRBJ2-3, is GAGVSQTPSNKVTEKGKYVELRCDPISGHTALYWYRQSLGQGPEFLIYFQGTGAADDSGLPNDRFFAVRPEGSVSTLKIQRTERGDSAVYLCASSEGTSEADTQYFGPGTRLTVL.

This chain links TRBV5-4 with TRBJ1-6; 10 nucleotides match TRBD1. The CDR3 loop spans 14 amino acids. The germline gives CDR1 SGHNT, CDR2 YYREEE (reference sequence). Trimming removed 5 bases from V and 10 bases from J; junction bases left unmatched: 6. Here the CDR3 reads CASRPTGGESPLHF. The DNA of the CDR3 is TGTGCCAGCAGACCGACAGGGGGCGAATCACCCCTCCACTTT. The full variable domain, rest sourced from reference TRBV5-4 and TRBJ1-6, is ETGVTQSPTHLIKTRGQQVTLRCSSQSGHNTVSWYQQALGQGPQFIFQYYREEENGRGNFPPRFSGLQFPNYSSELNVNALELDDSALYLCASRPTGGESPLHFGNGTRLTVT.